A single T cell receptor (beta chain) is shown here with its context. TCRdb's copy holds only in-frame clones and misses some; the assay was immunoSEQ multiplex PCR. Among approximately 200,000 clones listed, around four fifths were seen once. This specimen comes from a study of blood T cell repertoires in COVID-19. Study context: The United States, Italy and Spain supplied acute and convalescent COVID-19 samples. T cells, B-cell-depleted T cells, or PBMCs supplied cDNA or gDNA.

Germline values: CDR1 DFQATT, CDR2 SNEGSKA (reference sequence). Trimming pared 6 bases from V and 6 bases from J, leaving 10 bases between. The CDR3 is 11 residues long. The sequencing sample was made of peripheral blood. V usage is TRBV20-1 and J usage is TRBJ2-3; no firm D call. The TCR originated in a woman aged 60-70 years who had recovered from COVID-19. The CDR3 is CSAQRYDTQYF. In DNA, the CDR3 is TGCAGTGCCCAGAGGTACGATACGCAGTATTTT.